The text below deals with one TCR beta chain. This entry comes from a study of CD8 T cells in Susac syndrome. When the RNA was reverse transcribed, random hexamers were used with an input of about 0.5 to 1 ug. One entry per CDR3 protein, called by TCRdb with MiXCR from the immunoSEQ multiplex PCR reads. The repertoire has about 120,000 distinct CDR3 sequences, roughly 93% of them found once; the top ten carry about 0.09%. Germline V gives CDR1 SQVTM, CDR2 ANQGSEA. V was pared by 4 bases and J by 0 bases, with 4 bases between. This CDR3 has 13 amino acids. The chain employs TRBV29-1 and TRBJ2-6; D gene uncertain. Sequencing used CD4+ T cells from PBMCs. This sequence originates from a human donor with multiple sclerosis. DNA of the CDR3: TGCAGCGTTGTTGTCTCTGGGGCCAACGTCCTGACTTTC. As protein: CSVVVSGANVLTF.